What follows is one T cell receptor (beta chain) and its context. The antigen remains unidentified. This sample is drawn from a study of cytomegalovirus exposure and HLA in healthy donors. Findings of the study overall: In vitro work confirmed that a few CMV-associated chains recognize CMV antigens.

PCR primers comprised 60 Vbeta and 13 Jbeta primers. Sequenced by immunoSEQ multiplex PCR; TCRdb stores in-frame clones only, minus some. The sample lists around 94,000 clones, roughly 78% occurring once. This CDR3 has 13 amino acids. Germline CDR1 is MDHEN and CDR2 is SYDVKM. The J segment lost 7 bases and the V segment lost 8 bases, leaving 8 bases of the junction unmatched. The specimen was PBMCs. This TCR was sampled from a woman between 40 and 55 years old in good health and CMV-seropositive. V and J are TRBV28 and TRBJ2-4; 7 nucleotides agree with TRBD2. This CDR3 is CASRLGRDNIQYF. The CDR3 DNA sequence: TGTGCCAGCCGATTAGGGAGGGATAACATTCAGTACTTC.